This TCR beta chain came from a study of cytomegalovirus exposure and HLA in healthy donors. The overall study: A prior analysis found some 110 million unique TCR beta sequences from around 180 million T cells. Study-wide results and limits: From TCR beta sequences, most subjects' HLA-A and HLA-B alleles were reportedly predicted accurately. The study carried out a later analysis of TCR beta sequences. It associated 15,000 to 20,000 of them with specific HLA alleles at a false discovery rate of 0.05. Upon later analysis, HLA-associated TCR beta chains proved more clonally expanded than other, equally common chains.

With respect to this clone: Its specificity is not known.

There are 17 residues in the CDR3. In germline, CDR1 is MNHEY, CDR2 SMNVEV (reference sequence). With V trimmed by 7 bases and J by 0 bases, 14 bases remained unmatched. PCR was performed using 60 Vbeta and 13 Jbeta primers. The method was immunoSEQ multiplex PCR; TCRdb's version includes in-frame clones alone and lacks a portion of them. The table has 130,000 to 150,000 clones, roughly four fifths seen once. The receptor was isolated from a middle-aged man in good health and CMV-seropositive. The source material was PBMCs. The chain couples TRBV27 to TRBJ1-1; TRBD1 aligns across 7 bases. CDR3 amino acids: CASISFGTVGMNTEAFF. The CDR3 DNA follows: TGTGCCAGCATCTCATTCGGGACAGTTGGTATGAACACTGAAGCTTTCTTT.